This TCR beta chain is drawn from a study of T cell repertoires in cytomegalovirus infection. The overall study: Indications came from public TCR beta signatures; they pointed to CMV infection and to a matching HLA type.

General study points: CMV-specific TCR beta clonotypes restricted by HLA-C dominated the ex vivo response. Cumulative public TCR beta family frequency identified CMV carriers with the relevant HLA.

TCRdb passed the reads through MiXCR, listing each CDR3 protein once. The data contain about 570,000 distinct CDR3 sequences, roughly 42% of them seen just once; the ten biggest clones take up roughly 50%. As regards this clonotype: As yet, its antigen is unknown.

CDR3 length: 13 residues. Trimming shortened V by 8 bases and J by 0 bases, and 11 bases separated the two germline ends. In germline, CDR1 is LNHDA, CDR2 SQIVND (reference sequence). The sequencing here drew on cultured PBMCs, taken from culture after CMV antigen stimulation. The sequence was collected from a human donor in good health (CMV status not recorded). Some clones in this sample may be carry-over from other donors' samples. The chain links TRBV19 to TRBJ2-7; D gene unclear. CDR3 nucleotide sequence: TGTGCCAGTCGACCCCGAGGCTCCTACGAGCAGTACTTC. Amino acids: CASRPRGSYEQYF.